This entry lists 32 T cell receptor beta chains sequenced from one sample in a study of CD8 T cells in ankylosing spondylitis. TCRdb re-analysed the 5' RACE reads in MiXCR, keeping a single row per CDR3 protein. Of about 160,000 distinct CDR3 sequences in the sample, about 16% were seen once. The sequenced sample was blood, either unsorted or a sorted T cell fraction (not recorded which). Source of these receptors: a male donor with ankylosing spondylitis or in good health (not recorded which).

This clonotype was seen a few times. The V call is TRBV11-1, the J call TRBJ2-1; TRBD1 aligns across 11 bases. CDR1 is SGHAT and CDR2 is FQDESV in the germline V gene (reference sequence). The V and J ends lost 5 bases and 5 bases, in that order; junction bases with no gene match: 5. This CDR3 region has 15 residues. The CDR3 DNA is TGTGCCAGCAGCCCTGGGACAGGGGGGGACAATGAGCAGTTCTTC. Protein product: CASSPGTGGDNEQFF.

There are many counts of this clonotype. The J gene is TRBJ2-7, the V gene TRBV29-1, with D possibly matching TRBD1 (6 bases). V dropped 6 bases and J dropped 0 bases, with 18 bases sitting between them. Per the germline V gene, CDR1 is SQVTM and CDR2 is ANQGSEA. The CDR3 has 15 amino acids. CDR3 loop: CSVALATGSSYEQYF. The CDR3 coding sequence is TGCAGCGTGGCACTTGCCACAGGGAGCTCCTACGAGCAGTACTTC.

There are many counts of this clonotype. The chain combines TRBV28 with TRBJ2-2, with TRBD1 matching over 8 bases. Per germline, CDR1 MDHEN and CDR2 SYDVKM. There are 16 residues in the CDR3. V trimming: 3 bases; J trimming: 3 bases; junction bases outside the gene matches: 6. CDR3 sequence (DNA): TGTGCCAGCAGTTTCGGCGGGACAGGTTACACCGGGGAGCTGTTTTTT. Translated: CASSFGGTGYTGELFF.

This sequence joins TRBV12-3 or TRBV12-4 and TRBJ2-2; D is undetermined. The V and J ends lost 7 bases and 8 bases respectively, with 14 bases between them. The CDR3 length is 13 residues. Here the CDR3 DNA reads TGTGCCAGCATTCTAACCCCGGCTGGGGAGCTGTTTTTT. Translated: CASILTPAGELFF.

This clonotype was seen many times. The chain carries TRBV29-1 and TRBJ2-1, with 16 bases lining up with TRBD2. The germline CDR1 and CDR2 sequences are SQVTM and ANQGSEA. Trimming took 7 bases from V and 0 from J; bases not matched to a gene: 6. The CDR3 sequence is 17 residues long. Here the CDR3 DNA reads TGCAGCGCGGGACTAGCGGGAGGGAAGAGCTCCTACAATGAGCAGTTCTTC. This gives the protein CSAGLAGGKSSYNEQFF.

This clonotype was seen a few times. The chain joins TRBV28 to TRBJ1-2; D is unclear. The CDR3 sequence is 12 residues long. Per germline, CDR1 MDHEN and CDR2 SYDVKM. The ends were cut back, 5 bases at V and 1 base at J, with 5 bases in the middle. The CDR3 DNA sequence: TGTGCCAGCAGTACGATTAACTATGGCTACACCTTC. Translation gives CASSTINYGYTF.

This clonotype was seen at least ten times. The chain uses TRBV29-1 and TRBJ2-1; tentatively, D is TRBD1 (5 bases). CDR1 is SQVTM and CDR2 is ANQGSEA in the germline V gene. V was trimmed by 7 bases and J by 6 bases, leaving 16 bases between them. This CDR3 has 13 residues. Written as DNA, the CDR3 is TGCAGCGCGGCACCAGGTAGGGGCAATGAGCAGTTCTTC. Its protein product is CSAAPGRGNEQFF.

In this sample, this clonotype turned up many times. The rearrangement joins TRBV5-1 to TRBJ1-5; the D gene is possibly TRBD1 (5 bases). Looked up from germline, CDR1 is SGHRS and CDR2 is YFSETQ. V lost 4 bases to trimming and J lost 4 bases, with 12 bases between them. This CDR3 has 14 residues. Written as DNA, the CDR3 is TGCGCCAGCAGCCAAGGGGACGGGAATCAGCCCCAGCATTTT. Protein product: CASSQGDGNQPQHF.

This clonotype was seen only a few times. The chain carries TRBV2 and TRBJ1-2; 8 nucleotides align to TRBD1. Germline CDR1 is SNHLY and CDR2 is FYNNEI. V dropped 6 bases and J dropped 7; count of bases not matched to a gene: 10. The CDR3 consists of 14 residues. The CDR3, as DNA: TGTGCCAGCAGCTATCAGGGGGCAAATAGTGGCTACACCTTC. Residues: CASSYQGANSGYTF.

Many counts were recorded for this clonotype. V gene TRBV5-5 combines with J gene TRBJ2-1; TRBD1 matches at 7 bases. V lost 2 bases, J lost 6 bases, and 5 bases stayed unmatched. The CDR3 is 14 amino acids. The V gene's germline CDR1 is SGHKS and CDR2 YYEKEE (reference sequence). CDR3 bases: TGTGCCAGCAGCTTCTCAGGGGGTGGCAATGAGCAGTTCTTC. Translating it yields CASSFSGGGNEQFF.

The chain couples TRBV28 to TRBJ2-1, with 11 positions matching TRBD2. J was trimmed by 3 bases and V by 3 bases; bases with no gene match: 7. Germline assignment: CDR1 MDHEN and CDR2 SYDVKM. This CDR3 has 17 residues. The chain's CDR3 is CASSFSNGTSGYNEQFF. For the CDR3, the DNA is TGTGCCAGCAGTTTTTCGAACGGGACTAGCGGCTACAATGAGCAGTTCTTC. Full variable domain (remainder filled in from reference TRBV28 and TRBJ2-1): DVKVTQSSRYLVKRTGEKVFLECVQDMDHENMFWYRQDPGLGLRLIYFSYDVKMKEKGDIPEGYSVSREKKERFSLILESASTNQTSMYLCASSFSNGTSGYNEQFFGPGTRLTVL.

This clonotype was counted at least ten times. This chain joins TRBV12-3 or TRBV12-4 and TRBJ1-3; D gene unclear. This CDR3 spans 17 amino acids. V lost 4 bases and J lost 5, with 21 bases in between. CDR3 nucleotide sequence: TGTGCCAGCAGTTCCCCGGGCCCGGGGAGGTATCGAAACACCATATATTTT. This codes for CASSSPGPGRYRNTIYF.

This clonotype was observed many times. The chain is built from TRBV20-1 and TRBJ2-7; 12 positions agree with TRBD1. Trimming removed 5 bases from V and 5 bases from J; junction bases left unmatched: 10. This CDR3 is built from 15 residues. Germline V gives CDR1 DFQATT, CDR2 SNEGSKA (reference sequence). CDR3 nucleotide sequence: TGCAGTGCTTACCGGGACAGGGGGCTCGAAAACGAGCAGTACTTC. This gives the protein CSAYRDRGLENEQYF.

The gene calls are TRBV29-1 and TRBJ2-4, with D maybe TRBD1 (6 bases). V shed 1 base and J shed 5 bases, with 15 bases lying between them. This CDR3 has 15 residues. Germline V gene data show CDR1 as SQVTM and CDR2 as ANQGSEA. In DNA, the CDR3 is TGCAGCGTTGAAGTCATGGGCAGGGGCCAAAACATTCAGTACTTC. Translating it yields CSVEVMGRGQNIQYF.

This clonotype was seen a handful of times. The V gene is TRBV3-1, the J gene TRBJ1-6, with TRBD1 as a possible D gene (6 bases). Germline V CDR1 and CDR2: LGHDT, YNNKEL (reference sequence). The CDR3 sequence is 15 residues long. V lost 4 bases and J lost 9, with 16 bases in between. The CDR3 loop is CASSPGTPEGSPLHF. For the CDR3, the DNA is TGTGCCAGCAGCCCCGGGACACCGGAGGGTTCACCCCTCCACTTT.

This clonotype was picked up a small number of times. The chain uses TRBV6-5 and TRBJ1-6, with a tentative D call TRBD1 (5 bases). Per the germline V gene, CDR1 is MNHEY and CDR2 is SVGAGI. V lost 4 bases to trimming and J lost 0 bases, with 7 bases between them. CDR3 length: 15 residues. The CDR3 DNA reads TGTGCCAGCAGTTGGGGGGACTCCTATAATTCACCCCTCCACTTT. It is translated as CASSWGDSYNSPLHF.

This clonotype was seen a handful of times. The chain links TRBV5-1 to TRBJ2-5; TRBD1 or TRBD2 may be the D gene (6 bases each). V was shortened by 2 bases and J by 2 bases, with 10 bases between the two germline ends. There are 14 residues in the CDR3. The germline V gene has CDR1 SGHRS and CDR2 YFSETQ. The CDR3 loop reads CASSFQGGQETQYF. CDR3 nucleotides: TGCGCCAGCAGCTTTCAAGGGGGGCAAGAGACCCAGTACTTC. Full variable domain (missing parts from reference TRBV5-1 and TRBJ2-5): KAGVTQTPRYLIKTRGQQVTLSCSPISGHRSVSWYQQTPGQGLQFLFEYFSETQRNKGNFPGRFSGRQFSNSRSEMNVSTLELGDSALYLCASSFQGGQETQYFGPGTRLLVL.

This clonotype was found once. A much larger clone lies a single base off, so this may be a read error. This sequence joins TRBV20-1 and TRBJ1-2; 8 bases match TRBD1. Trimming took 6 bases from V and 0 from J; bases not matched to a gene: 15. The germline gives CDR1 DFQATT, CDR2 SNEGSKA (reference sequence). The CDR3 totals 17 residues. CDR3: CSARTGTKSPTNYGYTF. The CDR3 DNA follows: TGCAGTGCGAGGACAGGGACAAAAAGTCCCACTAACTATGGCTACACCTTC.

V is TRBV5-1 and J is TRBJ2-3; no clear D. Trimming cost V 5 bases and J 4 bases, with 11 bases left between them. Germline V gene lookup returns CDR1 SGHRS and CDR2 YFSETQ. The CDR3 has 13 residues. CDR3 sequence: CASSYDSADTQYF. CDR3 DNA: TGCGCCAGCAGTTACGATAGTGCAGATACGCAGTATTTT.

Many counts were recorded for this clonotype. At one end, the junction sequence differs from germline, possibly due to a read error. This chain connects TRBV20-1 to TRBJ1-1; TRBD1 might be the D (5 bases). Germline V gene data show CDR1 as DFQATT and CDR2 as SNEGSKA (reference sequence). The CDR3 runs 14 residues. Written as DNA, the CDR3 is TGCAGTGCTAGAGAGGGACCCCCGAACTCTGAAGCTTTCTTT. It codes for CSAREGPPNSEAFF.

The chain couples TRBV29-1 to TRBJ2-5; possible D gene TRBD1, 6 bases. Germline CDR1 is SQVTM and CDR2 is ANQGSEA. The CDR3 consists of 12 residues. V lost 7 bases and J lost 4, with 13 bases in between. The chain's CDR3 is CSGTGRAETQYF. The CDR3 DNA reads TGCAGCGGTACAGGGCGGGCAGAGACCCAGTACTTC.

This clonotype was counted between two and nine times. The chain links TRBV7-3 to TRBJ2-2; 8 nucleotides match TRBD2. Germline V gene sequence: CDR1 SGHTA, CDR2 FQGTGA. J gave up 6 bases and V 0 bases, and 3 bases lay outside the gene matches. This CDR3 is 15 amino acids long. The CDR3 DNA is TGTGCCAGCAGCTTAACGGGACTAGGTTCCGGGGAGCTGTTTTTT. Encoded protein: CASSLTGLGSGELFF.

The chain uses TRBV20-1 and TRBJ2-1, with D perhaps matching TRBD2 (6 bases). The CDR3 loop spans 14 amino acids. V lost 3 bases and J 0 bases, leaving 9 bases between the germline ends. CDR1 DFQATT and CDR2 SNEGSKA come from the germline V gene (reference sequence). The CDR3 DNA is TGCAGTGCTAGGGACTACCTCTCCTACAATGAGCAGTTCTTC. It is translated as CSARDYLSYNEQFF.

This clonotype was seen at least ten times. The V gene is TRBV5-1, the J gene TRBJ1-1, with 7 bases matching TRBD1. Per the germline V gene, CDR1 is SGHRS and CDR2 is YFSETQ. Trimming took 2 bases from V and 0 from J; bases not matched to a gene: 10. CDR3 size: 17 residues. The CDR3 loop reads CASSFQIHRGLNTEAFF. CDR3 nucleotide sequence: TGCGCCAGCAGCTTTCAGATCCACAGGGGACTGAACACTGAAGCTTTCTTT.

This clonotype was seen repeatedly, ten times or more. The CDR3 coding sequence is TGCGCCAGCAGCTACCTAAGACAGGGGGCCTACGAGCAGTACTTC. Its protein product is CASSYLRQGAYEQYF. The rearrangement links TRBV5-1 to TRBJ2-7; TRBD1 matches 9 bases. The V gene end was trimmed by 3 bases and the J gene end by 2 bases; junction bases not matched to a gene: 6. The CDR3 totals 15 residues. Germline CDR1 and CDR2: SGHRS and YFSETQ.

This clonotype was seen a handful of times. The CDR3 sequence: CSVLTGVQETQYF. The CDR3 nucleotides are TGCAGCGTTCTTACGGGGGTTCAAGAGACCCAGTACTTC. J is TRBJ2-5 and V is TRBV29-1; D possibly corresponds to TRBD2 (6 bases). Germline values: CDR1 SQVTM, CDR2 ANQGSEA. The V end lost 5 bases, the J end lost 2 bases, and 12 bases lay between the germline ends. This CDR3 region has 13 residues.

The chain carries TRBV4-1 and TRBJ2-1; 7 bases are a match to TRBD2. Germline V CDR1 and CDR2: MGHRA, YSYEKL. The CDR3 loop spans 19 amino acids. Unmatched junction bases numbered 14, after V lost 3 bases and J lost 0 bases. The CDR3 spells CASSQPASGGPGSYNEQFF. The CDR3 DNA is TGCGCCAGCAGCCAGCCAGCTAGCGGAGGACCCGGCTCCTACAATGAGCAGTTCTTC.

The chain combines TRBV12-3 or TRBV12-4 with TRBJ1-2, with 7 bases identical to TRBD1. V was pared by 6 bases and J by 8 bases, with 9 bases of the junction left unmatched. CDR3 length: 13 amino acids. The CDR3 here is CASSRGQQVGYTF. DNA of the CDR3: TGTGCCAGCAGCCGGGGACAGCAGGTCGGCTACACCTTC.

J is TRBJ2-1 and V is TRBV6-6; D may match TRBD1 or TRBD2 (5 bases each). With 5 bases removed from V and 6 bases from J, the gap between germline ends came to 11 bases. Germline values: CDR1 MNHNY, CDR2 SVGAGI (reference sequence). The CDR3 is 13 amino acids. The DNA for the CDR3 is TGTGCCAGCAGTCCCCTCGGGGCCAATGAGCAGTTCTTC. Encoded protein: CASSPLGANEQFF.

This clonotype was detected ten times or more. V usage is TRBV24-1 and J usage is TRBJ2-7; no reliable D call. The germline V gene has CDR1 KGHDR and CDR2 SFDVKD. With 0 bases removed from V and 6 bases from J, the gap between germline ends came to 8 bases. CDR3 length: 13 residues. DNA for the CDR3: TGTGCCACCAGTGATTTGGGGCAACGCGAGCAGTACTTC. It specifies CATSDLGQREQYF.

This clonotype has just a few counts. At one of its ends the junction is not consistent with the germline gene, which may arise from a read error. This CDR3 reads CSSSGGREGLPLSF. The CDR3 DNA is TGCAGTTCCTCCGGGGGGCGGGAAGGACTTCCCCTCTCCTTC. The chain combines TRBV20-1 with TRBJ2-7, with a possible D match to TRBD2 (7 bases). The germline V gene encodes CDR1 DFQATT and CDR2 SNEGSKA (reference sequence). The CDR3 is 14 amino acids.

This clonotype was recorded a few times. The rearrangement joins TRBV7-2 to TRBJ2-7; perhaps TRBD2 as D (5 bases). The CDR3 runs 15 residues. Looked up from germline, CDR1 is SGHTA and CDR2 is FQGNSA. The V end was cut by 5 bases, the J end by 1 base, with 15 bases between. Here the CDR3 reads CASSAPDYGSYEQYF. Written as DNA, the CDR3 is TGTGCCAGCAGCGCACCCGACTACGGATCCTACGAGCAGTACTTC.